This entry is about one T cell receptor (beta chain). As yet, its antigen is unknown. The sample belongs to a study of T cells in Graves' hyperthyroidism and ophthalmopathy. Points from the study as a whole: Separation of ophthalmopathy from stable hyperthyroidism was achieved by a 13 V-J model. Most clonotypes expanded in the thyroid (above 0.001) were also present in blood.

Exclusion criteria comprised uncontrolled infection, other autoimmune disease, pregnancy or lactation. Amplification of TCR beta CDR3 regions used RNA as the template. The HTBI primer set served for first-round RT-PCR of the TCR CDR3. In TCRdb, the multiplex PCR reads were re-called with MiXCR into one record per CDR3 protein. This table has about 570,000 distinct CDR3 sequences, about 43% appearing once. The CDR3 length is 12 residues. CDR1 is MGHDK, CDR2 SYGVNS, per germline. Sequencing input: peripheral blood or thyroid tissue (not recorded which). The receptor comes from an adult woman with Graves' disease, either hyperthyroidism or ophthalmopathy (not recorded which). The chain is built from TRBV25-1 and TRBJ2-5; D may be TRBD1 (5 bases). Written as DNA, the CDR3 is TGTGCTAGAAGGGGTACCACAGAGACCCAGTACTTC. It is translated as CARRGTTETQYF.